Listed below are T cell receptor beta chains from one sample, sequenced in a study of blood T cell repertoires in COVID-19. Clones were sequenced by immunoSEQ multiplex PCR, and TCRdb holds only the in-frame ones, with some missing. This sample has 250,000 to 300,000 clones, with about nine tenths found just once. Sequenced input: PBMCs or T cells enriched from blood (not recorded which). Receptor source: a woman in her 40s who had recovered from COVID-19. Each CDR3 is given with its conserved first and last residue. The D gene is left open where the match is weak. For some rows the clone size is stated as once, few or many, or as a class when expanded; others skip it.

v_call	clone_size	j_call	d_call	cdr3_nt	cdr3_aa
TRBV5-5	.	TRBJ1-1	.	TGTGCCAGCAGCTTTGCCGGACAGACGAACACTGAAGCTTTCTTT	CASSFAGQTNTEAFF
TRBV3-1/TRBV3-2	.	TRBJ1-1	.	TGTGCCAGCAGCAGGGGCAGGGCGAACACTGAAGCTTTCTTT	CASSRGRANTEAFF
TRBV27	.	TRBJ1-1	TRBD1	TGTGCCAGTGGGGGAACCGAGGACAGGGGGACGAACACTGAAGCTTTCTTT	CASGGTEDRGTNTEAFF
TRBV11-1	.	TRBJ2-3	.	TGTGCCAGCAGCTTCTCGGCAGGGACAGATACGCAGTATTTT	CASSFSAGTDTQYF
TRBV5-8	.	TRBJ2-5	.	TGTGCCAGCAGCTTGGGTACCGGGACACTGAAAGAGACCCAGTACTTC	CASSLGTGTLKETQYF
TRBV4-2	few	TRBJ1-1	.	TGTGCCAGCAGCCCACAGGGTGGGACTGAAGCTTTCTTT	CASSPQGGTEAFF
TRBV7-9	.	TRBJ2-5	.	TGTGCCAGCAGCCGCGGGACAGTCCAAGAGACCCAGTACTTC	CASSRGTVQETQYF
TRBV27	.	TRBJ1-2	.	TGTGCCAGCAGTTACCGCCGGGGTGAAGAGGGCTACACCTTC	CASSYRRGEEGYTF
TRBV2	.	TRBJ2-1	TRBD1	TGTGCCAGCAGTCCCGGGACAGGTATCTCCAGAGGGGATGAGCAGTTCTTC	CASSPGTGISRGDEQFF
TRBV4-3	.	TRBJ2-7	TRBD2	TGCGCCAGCAGCCAAGAACTAGCGGGCTTCTACGAGCAGTACTTC	CASSQELAGFYEQYF
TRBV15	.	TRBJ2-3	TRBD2	TGTGCCACCAGCAGAAGCGTAGCGGGCGCGACCACAGATACGCAGTATTTT	CATSRSVAGATTDTQYF
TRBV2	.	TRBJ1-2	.	TGTGCCAGCAGTGACTCTAACTATGGCTACACCTTC	CASSDSNYGYTF
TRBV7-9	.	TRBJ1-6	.	TGTGCCAGCAGCCGAAATAGACAGGATCGGCTCCACTTT	CASSRNRQDRLHF
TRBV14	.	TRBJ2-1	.	TGTGCCAGCAGCCAAGATTCCGGTGCGAGGAGTGAGCAGTTCTTC	CASSQDSGARSEQFF
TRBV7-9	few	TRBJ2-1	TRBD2	TGTGCCAGCAGCTTATGGCTAGCGGGGGCCTACAATGAGCAGTTCTTC	CASSLWLAGAYNEQFF
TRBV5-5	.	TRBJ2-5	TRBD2	TGTGCCAGCAGCTTTTTAGCGGGAGGAGGAGAGACCCAGTACTTC	CASSFLAGGGETQYF
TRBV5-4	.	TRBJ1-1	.	TGTGCCAGCAGCCCTGCCCGGGGTCTTGGCACTGAAGCTTTCTTT	CASSPARGLGTEAFF
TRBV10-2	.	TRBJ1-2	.	TGCGCCAGCAGTCCCCGGGGGAACGTGCTCGGAGACTACACCTTC	CASSPRGNVLGDYTF
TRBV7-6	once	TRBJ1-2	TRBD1	TGTGCCAGCAGCTTGGACAGGGGGCGAAACTATGGCTACACCTTC	CASSLDRGRNYGYTF
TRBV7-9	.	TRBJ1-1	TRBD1	TGTGCCAGCTCTGCCTGGGACAGGGCTGTCACTGAAGCTTTCTTT	CASSAWDRAVTEAFF
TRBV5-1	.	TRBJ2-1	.	TGCGCCAGCAGCTTGGGACTAGAAAGGGAGCAGTTCTTC	CASSLGLEREQFF
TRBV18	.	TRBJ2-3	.	TGTGCCAGCTCACCTGGGGGCCCCACAGATACGCAGTATTTT	CASSPGGPTDTQYF
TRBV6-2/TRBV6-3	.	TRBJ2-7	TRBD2	TGTGCCAGCAGCGATCCGGGACTAGGAAGGGCCCAACCCTTC	CASSDPGLGRAQPF
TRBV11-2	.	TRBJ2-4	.	TGTGCCAGCAGCTTAGGACAGCAATTAGCCAAAAACATTCAGTACTTC	CASSLGQQLAKNIQYF
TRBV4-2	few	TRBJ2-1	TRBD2	TGTGCCAGCAGCCCCCTCCGAGCGGGGGATCTGCATGAGCAGTTCTTC	CASSPLRAGDLHEQFF
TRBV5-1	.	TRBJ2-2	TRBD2	TGCGCCAGCAGCGAAAGCGGGAGCGACTACACCGGGGAGCTGTTTTTT	CASSESGSDYTGELFF
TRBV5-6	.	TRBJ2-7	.	TGTGCCAGCAGCTTGGGGTTCGGGTTCCACGAGCAGTACTTC	CASSLGFGFHEQYF
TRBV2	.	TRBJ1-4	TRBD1	TGTGCCAGCAGATTTAAGGGACAGGCCGACCCAACTAATGAAAAACTGTTTTTT	CASRFKGQADPTNEKLFF
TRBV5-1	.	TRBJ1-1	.	TGCGCCAGCAGCTTGACCACTGGGAACACTGAAGCTTTCTTT	CASSLTTGNTEAFF
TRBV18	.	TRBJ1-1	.	TGTGCCAGCTCACCACAAAAGGGGTCAGGAACTGAAGCTTTCTTT	CASSPQKGSGTEAFF
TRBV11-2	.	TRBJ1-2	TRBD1	TGTGCCAGCAGCTTAGCAGGGGGCGCTTCGAACTATGGCTACACCTTC	CASSLAGGASNYGYTF